A selection of T cell receptor beta chains follows, all from one sample in a study of Graves' ophthalmopathy and Graves' hyperthyroidism. TCRdb processed the multiplex PCR reads anew with MiXCR; each CDR3 protein has one entry. The sample lists approximately 700,000 distinct CDR3 sequences; roughly two fifths were seen once. The specimen was peripheral blood. The receptors were gathered from an adult man with Graves' ophthalmopathy. Each CDR3 is given with its conserved first and last residue. D genes are given only for firm matches.

v_call cdr3_length d_call cdr3_aa
TRBV12-3/TRBV12-4 17 TRBD2 CASSHGGLAGDPGTQYF
TRBV11-2 14 . CASSETGVSYEQYF
TRBV9 15 . CASSPHLDKNTEAFF
TRBV10-2 13 . CASSLVPGQPQHF
TRBV19 16 . CASSSSRTHNAYGYTF
TRBV6-5 11 . CASGAGGTQYF
TRBV7-2 13 . CASSFLTTGKLFF
TRBV29-1 13 . CSVDQAQGGTQYF
TRBV19 14 . CASKSGREHRGAVF
TRBV10-2 15 . CASSEWYRSYTEAFF